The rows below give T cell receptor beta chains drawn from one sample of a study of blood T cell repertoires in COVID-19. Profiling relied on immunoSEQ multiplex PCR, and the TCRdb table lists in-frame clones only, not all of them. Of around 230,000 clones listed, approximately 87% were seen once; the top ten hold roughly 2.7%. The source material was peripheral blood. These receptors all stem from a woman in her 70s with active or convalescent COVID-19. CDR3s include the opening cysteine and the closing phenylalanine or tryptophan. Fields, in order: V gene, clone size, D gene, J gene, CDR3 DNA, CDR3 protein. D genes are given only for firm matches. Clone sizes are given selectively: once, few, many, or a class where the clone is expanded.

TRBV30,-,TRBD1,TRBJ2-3,TGTGCCTGGAGTGTGGGACAGGGGCCCACAGATACGCAGTATTTT,CAWSVGQGPTDTQYF
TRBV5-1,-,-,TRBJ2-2,TGCGCCAGCAGCCCAGGGGGGTTGAACACCGGGGAGCTGTTTTTT,CASSPGGLNTGELFF
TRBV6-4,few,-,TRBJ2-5,TGTGCCAGCAGTGACTCGGTACGGGGGAGAAGGGAGACCCAGTACTTC,CASSDSVRGRRETQYF
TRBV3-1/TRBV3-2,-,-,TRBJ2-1,TGTGCCAGCAGCCACCGGACTGCCGTCTCCTACAATGAGCAGTTCTTC,CASSHRTAVSYNEQFF
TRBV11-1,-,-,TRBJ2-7,TGTGCCAGCAGCTTACTGAGAATCTCCGAGCAGTACTTC,CASSLLRISEQYF
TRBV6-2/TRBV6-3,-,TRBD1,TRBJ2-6,TGTGCCAGCAGCAGCAACAGGGGACCCGGGGCCAACGTCCTGACTTTC,CASSSNRGPGANVLTF
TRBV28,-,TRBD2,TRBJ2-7,TGTGCCAGCAGTTGGCCAGCGGGAGGCTCGCAGTACTTC,CASSWPAGGSQYF
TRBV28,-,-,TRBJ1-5,TGTGCCAGCAGTTTATTAGGGGGCAATCAGCCCCAGCATTTT,CASSLLGGNQPQHF
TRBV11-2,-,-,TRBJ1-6,TGTGCCAGCAGCTTAATGCGGGACTATAATTCACCCCTCCACTTT,CASSLMRDYNSPLHF
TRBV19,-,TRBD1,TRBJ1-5,TGTGCCAGTAGTACCGGGACAGGGTATCAGCCCCAGCATTTT,CASSTGTGYQPQHF
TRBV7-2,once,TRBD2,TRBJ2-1,TGTGCCAGCAGCCCGGTAGCGGGGGGGCCACCCCCCTACAATGAGCAGTTCTTC,CASSPVAGGPPPYNEQFF
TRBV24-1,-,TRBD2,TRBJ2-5,TGTGCCACCGCCTCCGTTAGCGGGGACTACCAAGAGACCCAGTACTTC,CATASVSGDYQETQYF
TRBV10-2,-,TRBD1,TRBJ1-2,TGCGCCAGCAGTGATGGACAGGGGGCTATCTATGGCTACACCTTC,CASSDGQGAIYGYTF
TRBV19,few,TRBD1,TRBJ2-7,TGTGCCAGTAGTAGACAGGGACAAACCTACGAGCAGTACTTC,CASSRQGQTYEQYF
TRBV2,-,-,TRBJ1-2,TGTGCCAGCAGTGGGGAACAGGGTGGCTACACCTTC,CASSGEQGGYTF
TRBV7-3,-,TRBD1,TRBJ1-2,TGTGCCAGCAGCCCGGACAGGATGGTCGGCGGCTACACCTTC,CASSPDRMVGGYTF
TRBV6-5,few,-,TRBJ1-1,TGTGCCAGCAGTTTCTCGAGGGACACTGAAGCTTTCTTT,CASSFSRDTEAFF
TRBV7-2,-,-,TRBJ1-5,TGTGCCAGCAGCTTGGGAGAACGGAATCAGCCCCAGCATTTT,CASSLGERNQPQHF
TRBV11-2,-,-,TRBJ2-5,TGTGCCAGCAGCTCCGGTCGAAAGACCCAGTACTTC,CASSSGRKTQYF
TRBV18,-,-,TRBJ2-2,TGTGCCAGCTCACCACCGGCGGGGCGAGACACCGGGGAGCTGTTTTTT,CASSPPAGRDTGELFF
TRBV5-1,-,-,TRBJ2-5,TGCGCCAGCAGCTTGGGATCCGAGTTGGAGACCCAGTACTTC,CASSLGSELETQYF
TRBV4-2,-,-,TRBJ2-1,TGTGCCAGCAGTCCGAGCGGCTTACCTACAATGAGGCAGTTCTTC,CASSPSGLPTMRQFF
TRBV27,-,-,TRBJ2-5,TGTGCCAGCAGTACCCTACAGGGGGGGAGGGAGACCCAGTACTTC,CASSTLQGGRETQYF
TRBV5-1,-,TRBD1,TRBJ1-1,TGCGCCAGCAGCTCGGGACAGGGGGGTCCAGGCACTGAAGCTTTCTTT,CASSSGQGGPGTEAFF
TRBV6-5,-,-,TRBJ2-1,TGTGCCAGCACGCGCGGGAAGGGCGGTGAGCAGTTCTTC,CASTRGKGGEQFF
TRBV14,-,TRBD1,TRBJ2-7,TGTGCCAGCAGAGTGCACCCCGGGACAGGGTTTGGCTCCTACGAGCAGTACTTC,CASRVHPGTGFGSYEQYF